This T cell receptor (beta chain) was sequenced in a study of OX40 agonist ivuxolimab in advanced cancers. Between the trimmed V and J ends, which lost 0 bases and 4 bases, there was a span of 13 bases. From germline, CDR1 is ENHRY and CDR2 SYGVKD. This CDR3 spans 16 amino acids. TCRdb's table, derived via immunoSEQ multiplex PCR, lists solely in-frame clones and lacks some. There are around 70,000 clones in the sample; 84% occur only once, and around 0.8% lies in the top ten. The J gene is TRBJ1-5, the V gene TRBV10-3; D is possibly TRBD1 (5 bases). This receptor was taken from an adult with an advanced solid tumor such as melanoma, head and neck, liver or kidney cancer. Material: CD4+ or CD8+ T cells sorted from blood, obtained in a trial of the OX40 agonist ivuxolimab. DNA of the CDR3: TGTGCCATCAGTGAGTCGGGGACCGAGAGAAATCAGCCCCAGCATTTT. Translating gives CAISESGTERNQPQHF.